The 12 T cell receptor beta chains given below trace back to one sample, sequenced in a study of T cell changes during pregnancy in multiple sclerosis. The data were produced by immunoSEQ multiplex PCR, yet TCRdb's version contains in-frame clones alone and is incomplete. Of about 80,000 clones in the sample, roughly 93% were seen once. This specimen was peripheral blood, taken in the third trimester of pregnancy. All receptors derive from a female donor with multiple sclerosis, enrolled in a pregnancy study.

V usage is TRBV5-6 and J usage is TRBJ2-5; 9 bases fit TRBD2. The CDR3 runs to 16 residues. V dropped 2 bases and J dropped 5; count of bases not matched to a gene: 10. Germline-derived CDR1 and CDR2 are SGHDT and YYEEEE. The CDR3 is CASSFPAAGGLETQYF. The CDR3 DNA is TGTGCCAGCAGCTTCCCCGCGGCGGGGGGGCTGGAGACCCAGTACTTC.

V usage is TRBV19 and J usage is TRBJ2-7; maybe TRBD2 (5 bases). Trimming pared 6 bases from V and 5 bases from J, leaving 20 bases between. This CDR3 is built from 15 residues. The germline V gene has CDR1 LNHDA and CDR2 SQIVND (reference sequence). The CDR3 loop is CASSPPGNLENEQYF. CDR3 coding DNA: TGTGCCAGTAGCCCACCGGGAAATTTGGAGAACGAGCAGTACTTC.

Notes on this clone: The same CDR3 arises from other DNA sequences in this sample as well. J is TRBJ2-5 and V is TRBV9, with a possible D match to TRBD2 (6 bases). The CDR3 runs to 15 residues. Germline CDR1 is SGDLS and CDR2 is YYNGEE. The V end was cut by 2 bases, the J end by 1 base, with 12 bases between. CDR3 protein: CASSVGGAGQETQYF. Here the CDR3 DNA reads TGTGCCAGCAGCGTGGGCGGGGCGGGCCAAGAGACCCAGTACTTC.

This chain joins TRBV27 and TRBJ1-2, with 7 positions matching TRBD1. V was clipped by 2 bases and J by 2 bases; unmatched bases: 5. The CDR3 consists of 15 residues. CDR1 and CDR2 (germline): MNHEY, SMNVEV (reference sequence). Here the CDR3 DNA reads TGTGCCAGCAGTTTAGACCTACAGGGGAACTATGGCTACACCTTC. It codes for CASSLDLQGNYGYTF.

The genes are TRBV25-1 and TRBJ1-2; D unclear. V was shortened by 2 bases and J by 4 bases, with 11 bases between the two germline ends. The germline V gene encodes CDR1 MGHDK and CDR2 SYGVNS. The CDR3 is 14 amino acids. The DNA of the CDR3 is TGTGCCAGCAGTGAAGTGGAGATGCTCTATGGCTACACCTTC. This sequence encodes CASSEVEMLYGYTF.

V is TRBV13 and J is TRBJ2-3; 10 bases align to TRBD2. The CDR3 consists of 15 residues. Unmatched junction bases numbered 4, after V lost 2 bases and J lost 5 bases. The germline V gene has CDR1 PRHDT and CDR2 FYEKMQ (reference sequence). The CDR3 DNA is TGTGCCAGCAGCTTAAGCGGGGGGGCACGAGATACGCAGTATTTT. Its protein product is CASSLSGGARDTQYF.

The rearrangement joins TRBV7-9 to TRBJ1-1; 8 bases agree with TRBD1. V was clipped by 5 bases and J by 9 bases; unmatched bases: 8. CDR3 length: 13 residues. Germline-derived CDR1 and CDR2 are SEHNR and FQNEAQ (reference sequence). For the CDR3, the DNA is TGTGCCAGCAGCCTCGGACAGGGATCGAAAGCTTTCTTT. It translates to CASSLGQGSKAFF.

V is TRBV4-2 and J is TRBJ1-5; perhaps TRBD1 as D (6 bases). The V end lost 1 base, the J end lost 4 bases, and 11 bases lay between the germline ends. Per germline, CDR1 LGHNA and CDR2 YNFKEQ. This CDR3 is built from 15 residues. The CDR3 region has the DNA TGTGCCAGCAGCCAAGTTCAGGGGAGTAATCAGCCCCAGCATTTT. Amino acid sequence: CASSQVQGSNQPQHF.

V and J are TRBV11-3 and TRBJ1-1; tentatively, D is TRBD1 (5 bases). Germline assignment: CDR1 SGHNT and CDR2 YENEEA. V lost 5 bases, J lost 0 bases, and 19 bases lay in between. The CDR3 is 17 amino acids. CDR3 DNA: TGTGCCAGCAGCCCAGGGTTATCGGCGGGATTGAACACTGAAGCTTTCTTT. Amino acids: CASSPGLSAGLNTEAFF.

This clone was picked up one time. The chain combines TRBV27 with TRBJ1-2; possible D gene TRBD1, 5 bases. Trimming took 5 bases from V and 4 from J, leaving 17 bases between them. The CDR3 is made up of 15 amino acids. Germline assignment: CDR1 MNHEY and CDR2 SMNVEV (reference sequence). Written as DNA, the CDR3 is TGTGCCAGCAGTCATTTGGGGGGTGGTAGCTATGGCTACACCTTC. Its translation: CASSHLGGGSYGYTF.

This chain uses TRBV27 with TRBJ2-7; possible D gene TRBD1, 5 bases. Germline V CDR1 and CDR2: MNHEY, SMNVEV (reference sequence). The V end lost 10 bases, the J end lost 2 bases, and 12 bases lay between the germline ends. The CDR3 loop spans 12 amino acids. CDR3 sequence: CATTGATYEQYF. The CDR3 DNA reads as TGTGCCACCACAGGAGCCACCTACGAGCAGTACTTC.

The gene calls are TRBV18 and TRBJ2-6; D may be TRBD1 (5 bases). The CDR3 extends over 17 amino acids. V was cut by 0 bases and J by 0 bases, with 9 bases left in between. In germline, CDR1 is KGHSH, CDR2 LQKENI. CDR3 coding DNA: TGTGCCAGCTCACCACCGCTCAGGGTCTCTGGGGCCAACGTCCTGACTTTC. Its protein product is CASSPPLRVSGANVLTF.